The 28 T cell receptor beta chains presented below share a single source sample, sequenced in a study of regulatory T cells in long-lasting Graves disease (dated by TCRdb to the early 2020s). The label giving this sample's time point can be read as: persistent/refractory GD, antithyroid drugs over 5 years with positive TRAb. For both TCR sequencing and RNA sequencing, RNA was extracted from PBMCs using TRIzol. Library construction relied on multiplex PCR. The listed sequencing device is Illumina HiSeq 4000. To build TCR beta libraries, CDR3 regions were amplified by Arm-PCR using iRepertoire HTBI primers. TCRdb cleaned the public reads at Q25 with fastp, built clones with MiXCR and kept in-frame beta chains. Identical CDR3 proteins give one entry, which carries the most common genes and DNA. The sample profile shows hundreds of thousands of distinct CDR3 sequences; about 22% of them were found once. The biggest ten clones account for around 7% of the sample.

Sample: peripheral blood mononuclear cells (PBMCs), taken when the disease was refractory, from a patient treated with antithyroid drugs. These receptors came from a female donor with Graves disease.

This clonotype was counted between two and nine times. J is TRBJ1-2 and V is TRBV29-1; the D gene is possibly TRBD1 (5 bases). V shed 1 base and J shed 4 bases, with 10 bases lying between them. This CDR3 contains 13 residues. In germline, CDR1 is SQVTM, CDR2 ANQGSEA. CDR3 region: CSVEGGEGYGYTF. CDR3 bases: TGCAGCGTTGAAGGAGGGGAAGGCTATGGCTACACCTTC.

This clonotype was counted only a few times. The rearrangement links TRBV7-6 to TRBJ2-2; 7 bases are a match to TRBD2. The V and J ends lost 2 bases and 4 bases, in that order; junction bases with no gene match: 4. The length of the CDR3 is 15 residues. Germline loops: CDR1 SGHVS, CDR2 FNYEAQ. The CDR3 coding sequence is TGTGCCAGCAGCTTACCGGGAGGCGGCACCGGGGAGCTGTTTTTT. Its protein product is CASSLPGGGTGELFF.

This clonotype was seen only a few times. V usage is TRBV27 and J usage is TRBJ2-2; TRBD1 matches at 11 bases. Germline lookup yields CDR1 MNHEY and CDR2 SMNVEV (reference sequence). The CDR3 has 16 amino acids. Trimming took 2 bases from V and 5 from J; bases not matched to a gene: 4. Here the CDR3 DNA reads TGTGCCAGCAGTTTAGGACAGGGGGCGATAACCGGGGAGCTGTTTTTT. Translated: CASSLGQGAITGELFF.

This clonotype was recorded many times. The rearrangement links TRBV3-1 to TRBJ2-5, with a tentative D call TRBD1 (5 bases). The V end was cut by 0 bases, the J end by 2 bases, with 10 bases between. This CDR3 is built from 15 residues. Germline-derived CDR1 and CDR2 are LGHDT and YNNKEL (reference sequence). The CDR3 protein is CASSQDAGQQETQYF. The CDR3 DNA follows: TGTGCCAGCAGCCAAGATGCAGGGCAACAAGAGACCCAGTACTTC.

This clonotype came up many times. This chain uses TRBV29-1 with TRBJ1-5; perhaps TRBD1 as D (5 bases). Trimming cost V 6 bases and J 8 bases, with 17 bases left between them. There are 13 residues in the CDR3. The germline V gene encodes CDR1 SQVTM and CDR2 ANQGSEA. Here the CDR3 DNA reads TGCAGCGTGAGCACAGGTCTCGGGGAGCCCCAGCATTTT. Translating gives CSVSTGLGEPQHF. The full variable domain, in which reference TRBV29-1 and TRBJ1-5 provide the parts outside the CDR3, is SAVISQKPSRDICQRGTSLTIQCQVDSQVTMMFWYRQQPGQSLTLIATANQGSEATYESGFVIDKFPISRPNLTFSTLTVSNMSPEDSSIYLCSVSTGLGEPQHFGDGTRLSIL.

The CDR3 sequence is CASSLGTSGSPQFF. The CDR3 coding sequence is TGTGCCAGCAGTTTAGGGACTAGCGGGAGTCCGCAGTTCTTC. V usage is TRBV12-3 or TRBV12-4 and J usage is TRBJ2-1; 13 bases agree with TRBD2. Germline trimming cut 1 base from V and 12 bases from J; bases unmatched to any gene: 3. This CDR3 contains 14 residues.

This clonotype was observed a handful of times. This chain uses TRBV19 with TRBJ1-1; D might be TRBD1 (5 bases). Germline V gene sequence: CDR1 LNHDA, CDR2 SQIVND (reference sequence). The CDR3 runs to 19 residues. Trimming shortened V by 0 bases and J by 2 bases, and 22 bases separated the two germline ends. The CDR3 DNA reads TGTGCCAGTAGTATAGATCCGACAGTCCTTACCGATCGAAACACTGAAGCTTTCTTT. It codes for CASSIDPTVLTDRNTEAFF. Looking up the rest from reference TRBV19 and TRBJ1-1 gives the full variable domain: DGGITQSPKYLFRKEGQNVTLSCEQNLNHDAMYWYRQDPGQGLRLIYYSQIVNDFQKGDIAEGYSVSREKKESFPLTVTSAQKNPTAFYLCASSIDPTVLTDRNTEAFFGQGTRLTVV.

This clonotype was picked up a small number of times. The CDR3 DNA reads as TGTGCCAGCAGCCAATCCCGGAATTCACCCCTCCACTTT. Amino acid sequence: CASSQSRNSPLHF. This chain connects TRBV3-1 to TRBJ1-6; no clear D. V shed 2 bases and J shed 7 bases, with 6 bases lying between them. Germline loops: CDR1 LGHDT, CDR2 YNNKEL (reference sequence). The length of the CDR3 is 13 residues.

Worth noting for this clonotype: A much larger clone sits a single nucleotide away, making a read error possible. The V gene is TRBV6-2 or TRBV6-3, the J gene TRBJ2-2; a weak D match, TRBD1 (6 bases). The CDR3 totals 16 residues. Germline V gene sequence: CDR1 MNHEY, CDR2 SVGEGT. CDR3 residues: CASSYTLQGSTGELSF. In nucleotides, the CDR3 is TGTGCCAGCAGTTATACCTTGCAGGGGAGTACCGGGGAGCTGTCTTTT.

The chain couples TRBV9 to TRBJ2-1; D is perhaps TRBD1 (5 bases). The CDR3 has 14 amino acids. CDR1 is SGDLS and CDR2 is YYNGEE in the germline V gene. Trimming took 0 bases from V and 9 from J, leaving 13 bases between them. The CDR3: CASSVEGHPSEQFF. CDR3 coding DNA: TGTGCCAGCAGCGTAGAAGGACACCCGAGTGAGCAGTTCTTC.

Many counts were recorded for this clonotype. The rearrangement uses TRBV6-1 and TRBJ2-2; 8 bases line up with TRBD1. There are 13 residues in the CDR3. The germline V gene has CDR1 MNHNS and CDR2 SASEGT. Trimming took 8 bases from V and 1 from J; bases not matched to a gene: 0. The CDR3 coding sequence is TGTGCCAGCGACAGGGGGAACACCGGGGAGCTGTTTTTT. It specifies CASDRGNTGELFF.

This chain links TRBV12-3 or TRBV12-4 with TRBJ1-2; TRBD1 might be the D (5 bases). Trimming shortened V by 6 bases and J by 0 bases, and 11 bases separated the two germline ends. The CDR3 runs to 14 residues. The CDR3, as DNA: TGTGCCAGCAGCGACAGTTTAGCTAACTATGGCTACACCTTC. It translates to CASSDSLANYGYTF.

Ten or more counts support this clonotype. This chain links TRBV20-1 with TRBJ1-2; 7 nucleotides agree with TRBD1. The CDR3 is 14 residues long. Germline loops: CDR1 DFQATT, CDR2 SNEGSKA (reference sequence). The junction had 9 bases not matched to a gene; V was cut back by 4 bases and J by 4 bases. The chain's CDR3 is CSAKTGSFSYGYTF. CDR3 bases: TGCAGTGCTAAGACAGGGAGCTTCTCCTATGGCTACACCTTC.

This clonotype occurred a few times. The rearrangement joins TRBV20-1 to TRBJ1-1, with TRBD1 matching over 7 bases. CDR1 and CDR2 from the germline V gene are DFQATT and SNEGSKA (reference sequence). J was trimmed by 1 base and V by 7 bases; bases with no gene match: 6. This CDR3 is built from 13 residues. The chain's CDR3 is CSGSGGTNTEAFF. The CDR3 coding sequence is TGCAGTGGTTCAGGGGGAACGAACACTGAAGCTTTCTTT.

This clonotype was observed at least ten times. The J gene is TRBJ1-1, the V gene TRBV6-2 or TRBV6-3; D may be TRBD1 (6 bases). Looked up from germline, CDR1 is MNHEY and CDR2 is SVGEGT. V lost 3 bases and J lost 4, with 18 bases in between. The CDR3 runs 16 residues. The CDR3 is CASSYRLDSLSTEAFF. For the CDR3, the DNA is TGTGCCAGCAGTTATAGATTGGACAGCCTGAGCACTGAAGCTTTCTTT.

This chain links TRBV6-1 with TRBJ2-5; D gene ambiguous. The germline gives CDR1 MNHNS, CDR2 SASEGT. The ends were cut back, 5 bases at V and 3 bases at J, with 13 bases in the middle. This CDR3 has 14 residues. CDR3 in amino acids: CASSPPSRKETQYF. The CDR3 DNA sequence: TGTGCCAGCAGTCCCCCGTCTAGAAAAGAGACCCAGTACTTC.

The chain is built from TRBV15 and TRBJ2-2; 9 nucleotides match TRBD1. From germline, CDR1 is LNHNV and CDR2 YYDKDF (reference sequence). With 3 bases clipped from V and 1 base from J, the junction kept 0 bases outside the gene matches. This CDR3 is 15 amino acids long. The DNA of the CDR3 is TGTGCCACCAGCAGGGACAGGGGGAACACCGGGGAGCTGTTTTTT. It yields the protein CATSRDRGNTGELFF.

A few counts support this clonotype. This sequence joins TRBV5-6 and TRBJ1-1, with TRBD1 matching 7 bases. The germline gives CDR1 SGHDT, CDR2 YYEEEE. Germline trimming cut 2 bases from V and 5 bases from J; bases unmatched to any gene: 9. The CDR3 is 15 amino acids. CDR3 nucleotides: TGTGCCAGCAGCTTAGTGGGAGGGGGACAGACTGAAGCTTTCTTT. Translation: CASSLVGGGQTEAFF.

Many counts were recorded for this clonotype. The chain employs TRBV5-1 and TRBJ2-7, with D unresolved. The germline gives CDR1 SGHRS, CDR2 YFSETQ. The CDR3 contains 13 residues. Trimming removed 1 base from V and 0 bases from J, with 5 bases in between. CDR3 bases: TGCGCCAGCAGCTTGCACTTCTCCTACGAGCAGTACTTC. This sequence encodes CASSLHFSYEQYF.

The chain combines TRBV5-4 with TRBJ2-7; TRBD2 agrees at 8 bases. With 4 bases clipped from V and 1 base from J, the junction kept 7 bases outside the gene matches. Germline-derived CDR1 and CDR2 are SGHNT and YYREEE (reference sequence). This CDR3 has 15 amino acids. The CDR3 nucleotides read TGTGCCAGCAGCGCGGGACTAGTGCTTTCCTACGAGCAGTACTTC. The encoded protein is CASSAGLVLSYEQYF.

A word on this clonotype: Just one base apart from a much larger clone, this may be a read error. The J gene is TRBJ1-2, the V gene TRBV12-3 or TRBV12-4; D gene unclear. This CDR3 contains 13 residues. The V and J ends lost 6 bases and 4 bases respectively, with 12 bases between them. CDR3 nucleotide sequence: TGTGCCAGCAGCTTCTGGGGATTCTATGGCTACACCTTC. Amino acid sequence: CASSFWGFYGYTF.

There are a few counts of this clonotype. The V call is TRBV30, the J call TRBJ2-7; 7 nucleotides agree with TRBD2. After removal of 5 bases from V and 2 bases from J, the junction contained 6 bases not matched to a gene. The CDR3 length is 13 residues. Germline CDR1 reads GTSNPN; CDR2 reads SVGIG (reference sequence). CDR3 bases: TGTGCCTGGGAGGGGAGGGGAGCCTACGAGCAGTACTTC. Translated: CAWEGRGAYEQYF.

The chain joins TRBV20-1 to TRBJ2-7; 7 bases line up with TRBD1. From germline, CDR1 is DFQATT and CDR2 SNEGSKA (reference sequence). The CDR3 runs 13 residues. With V trimmed by 6 bases and J by 4 bases, 9 bases remained unmatched. The CDR3: CSAKTGPDYEQYF. DNA for the CDR3: TGCAGTGCAAAGACAGGGCCCGATTACGAGCAGTACTTC.

The rearrangement uses TRBV30 and TRBJ1-5; D may be TRBD1 (5 bases). CDR1 is GTSNPN and CDR2 is SVGIG in the germline V gene (reference sequence). The CDR3 has 15 amino acids. V lost 0 bases and J lost 6, with 15 bases in between. Here the CDR3 reads CAWSVLDGAAQPQHF. DNA for the CDR3: TGTGCCTGGAGTGTTTTAGATGGGGCGGCTCAGCCCCAGCATTTT.

This clonotype has only a few counts. The V call is TRBV7-6, the J call TRBJ2-7, with 8 bases that match TRBD1. With 1 base clipped from V and 3 bases from J, the junction kept 5 bases outside the gene matches. The germline V gene encodes CDR1 SGHVS and CDR2 FNYEAQ. The CDR3 loop spans 15 amino acids. In DNA, the CDR3 is TGTGCCAGCAGCTTAGGACAGGGGTTCTTCTACGAGCAGTACTTC. Protein: CASSLGQGFFYEQYF.

This clonotype occurred a few times. This may be a read error, as it is one base from a much larger clone. V and J are TRBV28 and TRBJ1-4; D may be TRBD1 (5 bases). The CDR3 extends over 16 amino acids. Germline values: CDR1 MDHEN, CDR2 SYDVKM. The CDR3 DNA follows: TGTGCCAGCAGTCCTGCCCTCCGGGACGGTAATGAAGAACTGTTTTTT. Translating gives CASSPALRDGNEELFF.

V usage is TRBV7-3 and J usage is TRBJ2-2; a possible D gene is TRBD2 (5 bases). This CDR3 spans 16 amino acids. Per germline, CDR1 SGHTA and CDR2 FQGTGA. Trimming left V 5 bases short and J 3 bases short, with 16 bases between. In DNA, the CDR3 is TGTGCCAGCAGCCTTCTTGCAGGAGCGGACACCGGGGAGCTGTTTTTT. Translation gives CASSLLAGADTGELFF.

This clonotype showed up many times. The CDR3 protein is CASSAEGQGIYGYTF. DNA for the CDR3: TGTGCCAGCAGTGCAGAGGGACAGGGGATATATGGCTACACCTTC. The chain employs TRBV6-1 and TRBJ1-2, with 10 bases fitting TRBD1. CDR1 is MNHNS, CDR2 SASEGT, per germline. V trimming: 4 bases; J trimming: 5 bases; junction bases outside the gene matches: 7. The CDR3 length is 15 residues.